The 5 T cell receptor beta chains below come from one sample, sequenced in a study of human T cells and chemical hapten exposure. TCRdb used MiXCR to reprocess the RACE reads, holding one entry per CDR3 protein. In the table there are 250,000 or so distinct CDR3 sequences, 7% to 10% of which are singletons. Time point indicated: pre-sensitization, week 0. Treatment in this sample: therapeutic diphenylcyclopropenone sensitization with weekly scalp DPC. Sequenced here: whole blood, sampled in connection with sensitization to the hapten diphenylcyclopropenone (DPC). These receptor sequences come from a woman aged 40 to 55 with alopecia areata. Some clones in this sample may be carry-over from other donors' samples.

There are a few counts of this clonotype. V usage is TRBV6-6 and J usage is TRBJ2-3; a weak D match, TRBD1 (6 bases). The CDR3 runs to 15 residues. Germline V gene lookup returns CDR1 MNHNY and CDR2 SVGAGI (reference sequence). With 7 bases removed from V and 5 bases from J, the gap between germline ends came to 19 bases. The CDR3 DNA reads TGTGCCAGCACCTACAGGGCAGGGGCTGGAGATACGCAGTATTTT. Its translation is CASTYRAGAGDTQYF.

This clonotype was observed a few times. The CDR3: CSARVTINNEQFF. CDR3 sequence (DNA): TGCAGTGCTAGAGTAACCATAAACAATGAGCAGTTCTTC. V usage is TRBV20-1 and J usage is TRBJ2-1; D ambiguous. Trimming took 1 base from V and 5 from J, leaving 9 bases between them. The germline CDR1 and CDR2 sequences are DFQATT and SNEGSKA (reference sequence). The length of the CDR3 is 13 residues.

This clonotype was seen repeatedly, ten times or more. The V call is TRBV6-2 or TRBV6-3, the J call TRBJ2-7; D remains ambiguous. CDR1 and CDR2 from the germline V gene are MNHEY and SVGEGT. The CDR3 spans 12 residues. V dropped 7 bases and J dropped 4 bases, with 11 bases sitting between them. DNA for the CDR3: TGTGCCAGCAACGAAGGGAAATACGAGCAGTACTTC. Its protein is CASNEGKYEQYF.

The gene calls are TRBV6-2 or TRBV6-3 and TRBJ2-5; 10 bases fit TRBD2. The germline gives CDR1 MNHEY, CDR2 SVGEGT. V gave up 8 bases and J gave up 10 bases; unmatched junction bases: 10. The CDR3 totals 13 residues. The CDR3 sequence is CASVGTSVRDQYF. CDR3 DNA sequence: TGTGCCAGCGTCGGGACTAGCGTGAGGGACCAGTACTTC.

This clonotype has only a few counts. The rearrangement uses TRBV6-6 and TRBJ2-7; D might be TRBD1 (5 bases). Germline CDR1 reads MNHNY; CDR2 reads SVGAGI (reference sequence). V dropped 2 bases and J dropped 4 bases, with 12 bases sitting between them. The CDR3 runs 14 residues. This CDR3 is CASSYQGGGYEQYF. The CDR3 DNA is TGTGCCAGCAGTTACCAGGGCGGCGGTTACGAGCAGTACTTC.